Reported below is one TCR beta chain. The antigen is not known. This table comes from immunoSEQ multiplex PCR, and its TCRdb copy is limited to in-frame clones, with some not included. The profile shows about 330,000 clones, approximately 90% of them singletons. The sample belongs to a study of cytomegalovirus exposure and HLA in healthy donors. Study information: According to later analysis, the same platform produced the roughly 130 validation and several hundred first-cohort repertoires.

Overall study findings and caveats: Listed as cytomegalovirus-associated were 150 or so TCR beta chains. Specificity of a few CMV-associated chains for CMV antigens was verified in vitro. The finding came from a later analysis; first-cohort TCR clusters tended to co-occur in the roughly 120 validation repertoires.

The germline V gene has CDR1 MDHEN and CDR2 SYDVKM. Trimming left V 5 bases short and J 0 bases short, with 11 bases between. CDR3 length: 15 amino acids. The material sequenced was PBMCs. The chain uses TRBV28 and TRBJ1-3, with TRBD1 as a possible D gene (6 bases). The receptor comes from a woman aged 25 to 45 in good health and CMV-seropositive. CDR3 residues: CASSRGQFSGNTIYF. CDR3 DNA sequence: TGTGCCAGCAGTAGAGGACAGTTCTCTGGAAACACCATATATTTT.